Included here is one T cell receptor beta chain sequence, with context. Germline values: CDR1 SEHNR, CDR2 FQNEAQ (reference sequence). The CDR3 contains 15 residues. The V end was cut by 5 bases, the J end by 3 bases, with 16 bases between. This specimen belongs to a study of long-term antiretroviral therapy in people with HIV. Researchers ran immunoSEQ v3.0 at survey level. The assay was immunoSEQ multiplex PCR, and TCRdb's table has in-frame clones only and misses some. The table has about 20,000 clones, 90% seen once; the top ten hold 7.5% to 10%. The sequences come from unsorted PBMCs, collected about 4.5 years before starting antiretroviral therapy. This TCR came from a woman aged 25 to 39 with HIV. This chain joins TRBV7-9 and TRBJ1-2; TRBD1 is a possible D gene (5 bases). The CDR3 sequence: CASSPPSREYYGYTF. For the CDR3, the DNA is TGTGCCAGCAGCCCACCGAGCAGGGAGTACTATGGCTACACCTTC.